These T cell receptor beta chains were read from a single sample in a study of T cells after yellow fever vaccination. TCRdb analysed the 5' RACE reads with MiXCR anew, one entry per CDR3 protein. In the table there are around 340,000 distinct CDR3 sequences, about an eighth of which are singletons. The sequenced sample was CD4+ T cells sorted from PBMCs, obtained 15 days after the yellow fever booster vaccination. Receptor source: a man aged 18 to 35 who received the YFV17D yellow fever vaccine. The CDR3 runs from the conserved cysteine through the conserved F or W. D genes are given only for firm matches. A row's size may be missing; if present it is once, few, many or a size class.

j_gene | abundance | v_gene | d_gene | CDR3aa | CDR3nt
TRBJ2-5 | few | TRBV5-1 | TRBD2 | CASSLGLAGDNQETQYF | TGCGCCAGCAGCTTGGGACTAGCGGGGGACAACCAAGAGACCCAGTACTTC
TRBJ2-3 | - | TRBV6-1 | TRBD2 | CASRGGARTDTQYF | TGTGCCAGCAGGGGAGGGGCTCGCACAGATACGCAGTATTTT
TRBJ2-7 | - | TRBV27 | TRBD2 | CASSFSNRLANDEQYF | TGTGCCAGCAGTTTCTCTAACCGACTAGCTAATGACGAGCAGTACTTC
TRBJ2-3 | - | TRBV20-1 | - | CSARSPLSTDTQYF | TGCAGTGCTAGATCCCCTCTCAGCACAGATACGCAGTATTTT
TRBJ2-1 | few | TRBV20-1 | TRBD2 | CSARDTTSGNEQFF | TGCAGTGCTAGAGATACAACTAGCGGCAATGAGCAGTTCTTC
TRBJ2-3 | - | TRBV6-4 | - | CASSDRGGSDTQYF | TGTGCCAGCAGTGACAGGGGTGGGTCAGATACGCAGTATTTT
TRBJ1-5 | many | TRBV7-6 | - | CASSPGPGSNQPQHF | TGTGCCAGCAGTCCGGGCCCGGGGAGCAATCAGCCCCAGCATTTT
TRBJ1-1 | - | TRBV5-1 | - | CASSPTRQNTEAFF | TGCGCCAGCAGCCCGACCCGGCAGAACACTGAAGCTTTCTTT
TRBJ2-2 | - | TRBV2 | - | CASSEMGGAPGELFF | TGTGCCAGCAGTGAAATGGGGGGCGCCCCCGGGGAGCTGTTTTTT
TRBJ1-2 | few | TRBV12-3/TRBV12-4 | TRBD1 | CASSFTGTGGKGTF | TGTGCCAGCAGTTTTACCGGGACAGGGGGGAAAGGAACCTTC
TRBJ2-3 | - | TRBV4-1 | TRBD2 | CASSLTGGAGFSSTDTQYF | TGCGCCAGCAGCCTGACCGGGGGGGCGGGCTTCTCTAGCACAGATACGCAGTATTTT
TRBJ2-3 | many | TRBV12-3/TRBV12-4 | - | CASSLANAQYF | TGTGCCAGCAGTTTGGCGAATGCGCAGTATTTT
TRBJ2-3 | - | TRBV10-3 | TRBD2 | CAVSFSSGDTDTQYF | TGTGCCGTCAGCTTTTCTAGCGGAGACACAGATACGCAGTATTTT
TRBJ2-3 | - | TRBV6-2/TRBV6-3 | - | CASSYLKTDDTQYF | TGTGCCAGCAGTTACCTTAAGACAGACGATACGCAGTATTTT
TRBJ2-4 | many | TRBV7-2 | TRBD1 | CASSPRTGLYF | TGTGCCAGCAGCCCCCGGACAGGGTTGTACTTC
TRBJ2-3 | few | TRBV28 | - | CASRDVGKGTQYF | TGTGCCAGCAGGGATGTAGGGAAGGGTACGCAGTATTTT
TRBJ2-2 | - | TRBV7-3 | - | CASAERPGELFF | TGTGCCAGCGCCGAAAGGCCCGGGGAGCTGTTTTTT
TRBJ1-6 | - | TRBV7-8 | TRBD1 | CASSSTGTGLSPLHF | TGTGCCAGCAGCTCGACCGGGACAGGGCTTTCACCCCTCCACTTT
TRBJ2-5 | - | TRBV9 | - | CASSVRPGRQETQYF | TGTGCCAGCAGCGTAAGGCCGGGTAGGCAAGAGACCCAGTACTTC
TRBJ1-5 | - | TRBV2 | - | CASSALRNQPQHF | TGTGCCAGCAGTGCTCTGCGCAATCAGCCCCAGCATTTT
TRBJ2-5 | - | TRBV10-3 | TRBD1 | CAISEPPGDRGPYGTQYF | TGTGCCATCAGTGAGCCCCCCGGGGACAGGGGACCATACGGAACCCAGTACTTC
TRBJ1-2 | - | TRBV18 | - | CASSPTGEGGYTF | TGTGCCAGCTCACCTACGGGGGAAGGGGGCTACACCTTC
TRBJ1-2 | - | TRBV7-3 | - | CASTPAATYYGYTF | TGTGCCAGCACCCCTGCAGCCACCTATTATGGCTACACCTTC
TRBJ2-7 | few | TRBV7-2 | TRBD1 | CASSLALAGGVREQYF | TGTGCCAGCAGCTTAGCGTTGGCAGGGGGTGTGAGGGAGCAGTACTTC
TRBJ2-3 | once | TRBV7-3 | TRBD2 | CASSAWGRASGKDTQYF | TGTGCCAGCAGCGCCTGGGGACGGGCTAGCGGGAAAGATACGCAGTATTTT
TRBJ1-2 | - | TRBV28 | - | CASIPGARAGGYTF | TGTGCCAGCATTCCCGGGGCCAGGGCAGGCGGCTACACCTTC
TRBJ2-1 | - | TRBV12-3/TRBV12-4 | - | CASSLSRHNEQFF | TGTGCCAGCAGTTTGTCCAGGCACAATGAGCAGTTCTTC
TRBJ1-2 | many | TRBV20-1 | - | CSTLRQAPYGYTF | TGCAGTACTTTACGACAGGCGCCCTATGGCTACACCTTC
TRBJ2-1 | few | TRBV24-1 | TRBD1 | CATSARTGWVNEQFF | TGTGCCACCAGTGCAAGGACAGGGTGGGTCAATGAGCAGTTCTTC
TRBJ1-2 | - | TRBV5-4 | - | CASSLERQDYGYTF | TGTGCCAGCAGCTTGGAAAGACAGGACTATGGCTACACCTTC
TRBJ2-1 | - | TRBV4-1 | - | CASSQDRRNNEQFF | TGCGCCAGCAGCCAAGACCGCCGAAACAATGAGCAGTTCTTC
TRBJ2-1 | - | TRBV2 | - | CASRVLSSYNEQFF | TGTGCCAGCAGAGTTTTGAGCTCCTACAATGAGCAGTTCTTC
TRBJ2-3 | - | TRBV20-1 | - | CSARDARADTQYF | TGCAGTGCTAGAGATGCCAGGGCAGATACGCAGTATTTT
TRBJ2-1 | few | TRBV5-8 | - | CATHRVASNEQFF | TGTGCCACCCACAGGGTTGCTTCGAATGAGCAGTTCTTC
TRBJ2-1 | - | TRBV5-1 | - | CASSFSLQVSSYIEQFF | TGCGCCAGCAGCTTCTCCCTACAGGTTAGCTCCTACATTGAGCAGTTCTTC
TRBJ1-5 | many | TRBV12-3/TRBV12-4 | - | CASRTSRRGNQPQHF | TGTGCCAGCAGAACTTCACGGCGGGGCAATCAGCCCCAGCATTTT
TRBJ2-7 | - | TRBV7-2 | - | CASSSRAGPYEQYF | TGTGCCAGCAGCTCCCGGGCAGGGCCCTACGAGCAGTACTTC
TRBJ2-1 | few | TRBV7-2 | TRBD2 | CASSLTSNPYEQFF | TGTGCCAGCAGCTTGACTAGCAACCCCTATGAGCAGTTCTTC
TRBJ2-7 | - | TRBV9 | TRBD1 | CASSVAPIEQGSYEQYF | TGTGCCAGCAGCGTAGCCCCGATTGAACAGGGGTCCTACGAGCAGTACTTC
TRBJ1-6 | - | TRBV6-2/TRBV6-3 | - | CASSFADSYNSPLHF | TGTGCCAGCAGCTTCGCGGACAGTTATAATTCACCCCTCCACTTT
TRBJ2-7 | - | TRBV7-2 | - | CASSLQGGGSSYEQYF | TGTGCCAGCAGCTTACAGGGAGGGGGAAGCTCCTACGAGCAGTACTTC
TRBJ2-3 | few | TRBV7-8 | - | CASSPAGAGSTDTQYF | TGTGCCAGCAGCCCGGCGGGGGCTGGTAGCACAGATACGCAGTATTTT
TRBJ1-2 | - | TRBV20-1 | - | CALASLNYGYTF | TGCGCTTTAGCTTCCCTTAACTATGGCTACACCTTC
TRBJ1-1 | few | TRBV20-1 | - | CSAQWLGLNTEAFF | TGCAGTGCCCAATGGCTGGGGTTGAACACTGAAGCTTTCTTT
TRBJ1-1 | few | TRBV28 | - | CASSLPQTVTEAFF | TGTGCCAGCAGTTTACCACAGACAGTGACTGAAGCTTTCTTT
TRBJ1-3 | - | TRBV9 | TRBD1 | CASSAARDRDRPIYF | TGTGCCAGCAGCGCCGCCCGGGACAGGGATCGCCCCATATATTTT
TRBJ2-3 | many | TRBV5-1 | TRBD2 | CASSNQAGDSTDTQYF | TGCGCCAGCAGCAACCAAGCGGGGGACAGCACAGATACGCAGTATTTT
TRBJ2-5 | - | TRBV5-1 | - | CASSPLLSSKEAQYF | TGCGCCAGCTCCCCCCTCTTGTCGAGTAAAGAGGCCCAGTACTTC
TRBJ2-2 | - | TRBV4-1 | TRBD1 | CASSQPTGRTGELFF | TGCGCCAGCAGCCAACCGACAGGGAGAACCGGGGAGCTGTTTTTT
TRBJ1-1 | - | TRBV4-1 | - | CASSRSADTEAFF | TGCGCCAGCAGCCGCTCAGCTGACACTGAAGCTTTCTTT
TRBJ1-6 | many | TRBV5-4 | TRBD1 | CASSLGGTGYNSPLHF | TGTGCCAGCAGCTTGGGGGGGACAGGTTATAATTCACCCCTCCACTTT
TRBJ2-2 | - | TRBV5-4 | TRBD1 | CASSLARQGVAGELFF | TGTGCCAGCAGCTTGGCCAGACAGGGGGTGGCCGGGGAGCTGTTTTTT
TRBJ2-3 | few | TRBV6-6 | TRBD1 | CASSSRGLTDTQYF | TGTGCCAGCAGTTCAAGGGGGCTCACAGATACGCAGTATTTT
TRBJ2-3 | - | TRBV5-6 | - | CASSPPQKQATDTQYF | TGTGCCAGCAGCCCGCCCCAAAAACAGGCCACAGATACGCAGTATTTT